This T cell receptor beta chain was obtained from a study of T-cell reconstitution after alpha-beta-depleted transplantation in children. General study findings and limits: Two months or so post-transplant, alpha-beta T cells reportedly derived from several hundred expanded graft clones.

This clonotype was recorded at least ten times. Its target is not known. V was pared by 1 base and J by 1 base, with 11 bases between. This CDR3 has 14 residues. The germline gives CDR1 DFQATT, CDR2 SNEGSKA (reference sequence). TCRbeta library preparation incorporated unique molecular identifiers. MiXCR, applied by TCRdb to the PCR reads, yields one record per CDR3 protein. Of approximately 650,000 distinct CDR3 sequences listed, around 13% are singletons. The rearrangement links TRBV20-1 to TRBJ2-7; D might be TRBD2 (5 bases). This sample comprised PBMCs, obtained before TCRalphabeta/CD19-depleted stem cell transplant. This TCR came from a girl aged 2 to 10 with congenital amegakaryocytic thrombocytopenia, due to receive a stem cell transplant. Here the CDR3 reads CSARVDFWSYEQYF. CDR3 DNA: TGCAGTGCTAGAGTGGACTTCTGGTCCTACGAGCAGTACTTC.